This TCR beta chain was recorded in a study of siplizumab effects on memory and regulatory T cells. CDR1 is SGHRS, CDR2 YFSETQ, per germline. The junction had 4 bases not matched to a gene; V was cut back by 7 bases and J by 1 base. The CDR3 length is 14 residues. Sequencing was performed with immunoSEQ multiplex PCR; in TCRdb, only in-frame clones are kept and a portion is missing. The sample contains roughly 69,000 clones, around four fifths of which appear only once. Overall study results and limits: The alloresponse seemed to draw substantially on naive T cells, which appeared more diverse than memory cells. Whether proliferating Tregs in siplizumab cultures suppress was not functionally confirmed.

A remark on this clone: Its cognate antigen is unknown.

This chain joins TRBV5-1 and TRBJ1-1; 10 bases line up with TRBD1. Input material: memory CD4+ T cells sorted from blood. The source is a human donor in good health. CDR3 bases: TGCGCCAGCGGGACAGGGGCGGGGAACACTGAAGCTTTCTTT. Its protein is CASGTGAGNTEAFF.